Listed below are T cell receptor beta chains from one sample, sequenced in a study of blood T cell repertoires in COVID-19. Produced via immunoSEQ multiplex PCR; TCRdb's table is partial and in-frame only. The table has over 50,000 clones, around 78% seen once. Material for sequencing was peripheral blood. These receptors all come from a human donor with active or convalescent COVID-19. The donor label of this sample is uncertain. CDR3s include the opening cysteine and the closing phenylalanine or tryptophan. A D gene is named only where the DNA matches it firmly. Clone size, where shown, is once, few, many, or a class for clones that have expanded.

v_call	clone_size	d_call	j_call	cdr3_nt	cdr3_aa
TRBV5-8	NA	NA	TRBJ1-2	TGTGCCAGCAGCCTATCCGGGACATCTTATGGCTACACCTTC	CASSLSGTSYGYTF
TRBV2	NA	NA	TRBJ2-2	TGTGCCAGCAGTTCACTAGGGAACACCGGGGAGCTGTTTTTT	CASSSLGNTGELFF
TRBV19	NA	TRBD1	TRBJ1-1	TGTGCCACCTCGGAAGGACAGGGGAACACTGAAGCTTTCTTT	CATSEGQGNTEAFF
TRBV28	NA	NA	TRBJ1-1	TGTGCCAGCAGTTTGAATCGGGGGTCGGGAGACACTGAAGCTTTCTTT	CASSLNRGSGDTEAFF
TRBV9	NA	TRBD2	TRBJ2-1	TGTGCCAGCAGCGTATTTGTGACTAGCGGGGTCTACAATGAGCAGTTCTTC	CASSVFVTSGVYNEQFF
TRBV10-3	NA	TRBD2	TRBJ2-1	TGTGCCATCAGTGGAGGGAGGGCCTCATACAATGAGCAGTTCTTC	CAISGGRASYNEQFF
TRBV27	NA	NA	TRBJ2-3	TGTGCCAGCAAACGAACTAGCACAGATACGCAGTATTTT	CASKRTSTDTQYF
TRBV19	once	TRBD1	TRBJ2-7	TGTGCCAGTAGTCCCCGGACAGGGACCTTATCCTACGAGCAGTACTTC	CASSPRTGTLSYEQYF
TRBV18	NA	TRBD1	TRBJ1-1	TGTGCCAGCTCACCGGGACAGACTAACACTGAAGCTTTCTTT	CASSPGQTNTEAFF
TRBV4-1	NA	NA	TRBJ2-1	TGCGCCAGCAGCCGAGGCGGGACCAACTACAATGAGCAGTTCTTC	CASSRGGTNYNEQFF
TRBV18	NA	NA	TRBJ1-3	TGTGCCAGCTCACCTTCAGGGAATAGCCCCAGTGGAAACACCATATATTTT	CASSPSGNSPSGNTIYF
TRBV14	NA	NA	TRBJ1-2	TGTGCCAGCAGCCAAGATAGGGGAATCTATGGCTACACCTTC	CASSQDRGIYGYTF
TRBV3-1/TRBV3-2	NA	NA	TRBJ1-1	TGTGCCAGCAGCCATCAACCGCGGCGCTCTGAAGCTTTCTTT	CASSHQPRRSEAFF